This TCR beta chain was sequenced during a study of Graves' ophthalmopathy and Graves' hyperthyroidism. Study information: Before any treatment was given, at initial diagnosis, peripheral blood was collected. Whole-study findings and limits: In predicting ophthalmopathy progression, the model reached 70% to 71% sensitivity and under 75% specificity.

The TCR beta CDR3 regions underwent amplification from RNA transcripts. First-round RT-PCR employed HTBI primers, with a second-round multiplex PCR after it. One entry per CDR3 protein results from TCRdb running MiXCR on the multiplex PCR reads. This table has 300,000 to 500,000 distinct CDR3 sequences, 15% appearing once. This clonotype was counted many times. Its antigen is unknown. If no ophthalmopathy appeared within 18 months of follow-up, hyperthyroidism was termed stable. The study recruited hyperthyroidism patients aged 18 to 65 who were newly diagnosed, under 2 months' duration. CDR3 size: 14 residues. CDR1 MNHEY and CDR2 SVGAGI come from the germline V gene. The V gene lost 6 bases and the J gene lost 1 base, with 12 bases spanning the gap.

The V and J genes are TRBV6-5 and TRBJ1-1; D gene ambiguous. This sequence was found in a woman aged 18 to 35 with stable Graves' hyperthyroidism. Sequenced sample: peripheral blood. DNA for the CDR3: TGTGCCAGCAGGGTTTCGCTTCGGAACACTGAAGCTTTCTTT. This gives the protein CASRVSLRNTEAFF.